Listed here are 13 T cell receptor beta chains from one sample, sequenced in a study of blood T cell repertoires in COVID-19. Method: immunoSEQ multiplex PCR; TCRdb's copy keeps in-frame clones and lacks some. The profile shows about 170,000 clones, about 85% of them singletons. What was sequenced was peripheral blood. The origin of the receptors is a human donor with acute or convalescent COVID-19. The donor label of this sample is uncertain.

The rearrangement links TRBV24-1 to TRBJ1-6; 8 positions agree with TRBD1. The V gene's germline CDR1 is KGHDR and CDR2 SFDVKD. The J segment lost 13 bases and the V segment lost 4 bases, leaving 11 bases of the junction unmatched. The CDR3 extends over 15 amino acids. The chain's CDR3 is CATSDPGQVERPLHF. The DNA for the CDR3 is TGTGCCACCAGTGACCCGGGACAGGTGGAGAGGCCCCTCCACTTT.

The chain links TRBV13 to TRBJ2-7, with TRBD1 matching over 8 bases. Losses at the gene ends were 2 bases for V and 3 bases for J; bases not matched to a gene: 9. Germline V CDR1 and CDR2: PRHDT, FYEKMQ (reference sequence). This CDR3 is built from 16 residues. CDR3 nucleotides: TGTGCCAGCAGCTTACAAACGGACAGGGCGTTCTACGAGCAGTACTTC. It codes for CASSLQTDRAFYEQYF. Combining the CDR3 with reference TRBV13 and TRBJ2-7 gives the whole variable domain AAGVIQSPRHLIKEKRETATLKCYPIPRHDTVYWYQQGPGQDPQFLISFYEKMQSDKGSIPDRFSAQQFSDYHSELNMSSLELGDSALYFCASSLQTDRAFYEQYFGPGTRLTVT.

The rearrangement joins TRBV7-9 to TRBJ2-7; 12 nucleotides line up with TRBD1. CDR1 is SEHNR and CDR2 is FQNEAQ in the germline V gene (reference sequence). V lost 3 bases, J lost 5 bases, and 2 bases stayed unmatched. This CDR3 has 14 amino acids. The CDR3, as DNA: TGTGCCAGCAGCTTGGGACAGGGGGCAGACGAGCAGTACTTC. Translating it yields CASSLGQGADEQYF.

V gene TRBV4-2 combines with J gene TRBJ2-3; 7 nucleotides align to TRBD1. J was trimmed by 1 base and V by 2 bases; bases with no gene match: 9. Germline V gives CDR1 LGHNA, CDR2 YNFKEQ. The CDR3 covers 17 residues. Written as DNA, the CDR3 is TGTGCCAGCAGCCAAACGAACAGGGGAGAGGGCACAGATACGCAGTATTTT. Translating gives CASSQTNRGEGTDTQYF.

The chain couples TRBV11-2 to TRBJ1-2; D may be TRBD1 (6 bases). Per germline, CDR1 SGHAT and CDR2 FQNNGV. The CDR3 covers 17 residues. V gave up 0 bases and J gave up 7 bases, with 21 bases separating them. Here the CDR3 reads CASSLDLRTADYRGYTF. The CDR3 bases are TGTGCCAGCAGCTTAGATTTGCGGACAGCCGATTATCGTGGCTACACCTTC.

The V gene is TRBV6-2 or TRBV6-3, the J gene TRBJ2-5, with D unclear. The germline V gene has CDR1 MNHEY and CDR2 SVGEGT. The CDR3 runs to 14 residues. V lost 2 bases to trimming and J lost 1 base, with 8 bases between them. In DNA form, the CDR3 reads TGTGCCAGCAGTTACAGCCGGGTCCAAGAGACCCAGTACTTC. The encoded protein is CASSYSRVQETQYF.

V gene TRBV24-1 combines with J gene TRBJ1-5; 11 positions agree with TRBD1. There are 18 residues in the CDR3. V lost 3 bases, J lost 1 base, and 7 bases stayed unmatched. CDR1 and CDR2 (germline): KGHDR, SFDVKD. Here the CDR3 reads CATSDPGTGGESNQPQHF. CDR3 bases: TGTGCCACCAGTGATCCCGGGACAGGGGGGGAGAGCAATCAGCCCCAGCATTTT.

The gene calls are TRBV19 and TRBJ1-5; D is ambiguous. The CDR3 contains 15 residues. Germline CDR1 reads LNHDA; CDR2 reads SQIVND (reference sequence). Trimming removed 5 bases at V and 5 bases at J, with 16 bases between. For the CDR3, the DNA is TGTGCCAGTAGTCGCCGAAACGTGGCGGATCAGCCCCAGCATTTT. This translates into CASSRRNVADQPQHF.

The CDR3 coding sequence is TGTGCCAGTAGCAGGTGGAACTATGGCTACACCTTC. Its protein product is CASSRWNYGYTF. This sequence joins TRBV19 and TRBJ1-2; D gene ambiguous. The V end was cut by 6 bases, the J end by 2 bases, with 7 bases between. The CDR3 has 12 amino acids. Germline V gives CDR1 LNHDA, CDR2 SQIVND (reference sequence).

The chain has TRBV10-3 and TRBJ1-6; weak D call: TRBD1 (5 bases). CDR1 is ENHRY and CDR2 is SYGVKD in the germline V gene. V was pared by 4 bases and J by 8 bases, with 9 bases between. CDR3 length: 13 amino acids. CDR3 nucleotides: TGTGCCATCAGTGGGCAGACAGATTCACCCCTCCACTTT. Translated: CAISGQTDSPLHF.

This clone was counted once. V and J are TRBV10-1 and TRBJ2-1; 8 bases are shared with TRBD1. The CDR3 length is 15 residues. Germline CDR1 reads WNHNN; CDR2 reads SYGVQD (reference sequence). Trimming cost V 4 bases and J 2 bases; bases outside gene matches: 4. The CDR3 protein is CASSGTQGAYNEQFF. Written as DNA, the CDR3 is TGCGCCAGCAGTGGAACACAGGGGGCCTACAATGAGCAGTTCTTC.

This clone was found once. The CDR3 region has the DNA TGTGCCAGCCAGGACAGGGGGAACACTGAAGCTTTCTTT. It specifies CASQDRGNTEAFF. The rearrangement links TRBV7-3 to TRBJ1-1; 9 bases map to TRBD1. Germline trimming cut 8 bases from V and 1 base from J; bases unmatched to any gene: 2. This CDR3 comprises 13 residues. The germline CDR1 and CDR2 sequences are SGHTA and FQGTGA.

V usage is TRBV9 and J usage is TRBJ2-2; no clear D gene. The CDR3 runs 13 residues. CDR1 SGDLS and CDR2 YYNGEE come from the germline V gene. V lost 3 bases and J 4 bases, leaving 7 bases between the germline ends. As DNA, the CDR3 is TGTGCCAGCAGCGCCCTATTCACCGGGGAGCTGTTTTTT. It specifies CASSALFTGELFF.